This T cell receptor beta chain was found in a study of blood T cell repertoires in COVID-19 (dated by TCRdb to the early 2020s). Regarding the complete study: Samples from collaborators originated in the United States, Italy and Spain and spanned both the acute and convalescent phases of COVID-19. The prospective study material was composed of cDNA or gDNA derived from T cells, B-cell-depleted T cells, or PBMCs. The dataset comprised deeply sampled blood TCRbeta repertoires from subjects exposed to, actively infected with, or recovered from COVID-19. The repertoires were released in a freely available public database meant as a resource for research on the immune response to SARS-CoV-2. Samples were obtained from the ongoing ImmuneRACE study (first 160 participants) and from 1,254 subjects provided by 6 global collaborators. Nearly every sample came with metadata listing a de-identified subject ID, COVID-19 status, age in years and sex. Where available, HLA class I and class II types were taken from metadata supplied by the sample provider and were not determined by assay-based typing. The paper as a whole reports these results and caveats: The amount of clinical and demographic metadata varied by source and participant and was provided uncurated.

TCRbeta CDR3 regions were amplified from genomic DNA using the immunoSEQ Assay, a bias-controlled multiplex PCR. In the paper's pipeline: The number of nucleated cells in each sample was estimated by amplification of reference gene primers within the assay. To quantify the absolute abundance of each unique TCRbeta CDR3 rearrangement, sequence reads were collapsed and filtered. For each sample, productive Simpson clonality was calculated as the square root of Simpson's diversity index across productive rearrangements. In TCRdb, the immuneACCESS table is reduced to in-frame sequences with V and J assigned. These tables do not hold every clone; where another copy was compared, an unresolved V gene accounts for under half, and the others remain unexplained. V and J calls and clone size are those listed in that table; D and trimming were worked out from the DNA. This sample is represented by about 190,000 clones; 60% to 80% of them were singletons. The leading ten clones occupy 15% to 20% of the sample.

In this sample, this clone turned up many times. The target of this receptor is not known. Per-base quality was not reported, and no clone a single base away is much larger than it. From the cysteine up to the phenylalanine, the CDR3 has a length of 15 residues. CDR3 DNA only is kept here, 45 bases in frame from base 1. The germline V gene gives CDR1 as SQVTM and CDR2 as ANQGSEA. V drops 8 bases and J drops 1 base, leaving 19 bases in between. Each collaborating institution followed its own protocols to collect whole blood in K2EDTA tubes. For TCRbeta analysis, collaborator samples were shipped as frozen whole blood, as isolated PBMCs, or as DNA extracted from either sample type.

The sequence joins TRBV29-1 to TRBJ2-3; TRBD1 is perhaps the D gene, given 5 matching bases. The receptor was derived from a man in his fifties or sixties with active or convalescent COVID-19. Specimen: peripheral blood. The CDR3 has the sequence CSLSLGARGTDTQYF. The nucleotide sequence reads TGCAGCTTAAGCCTAGGGGCCCGGGGCACAGATACGCAGTATTTT.